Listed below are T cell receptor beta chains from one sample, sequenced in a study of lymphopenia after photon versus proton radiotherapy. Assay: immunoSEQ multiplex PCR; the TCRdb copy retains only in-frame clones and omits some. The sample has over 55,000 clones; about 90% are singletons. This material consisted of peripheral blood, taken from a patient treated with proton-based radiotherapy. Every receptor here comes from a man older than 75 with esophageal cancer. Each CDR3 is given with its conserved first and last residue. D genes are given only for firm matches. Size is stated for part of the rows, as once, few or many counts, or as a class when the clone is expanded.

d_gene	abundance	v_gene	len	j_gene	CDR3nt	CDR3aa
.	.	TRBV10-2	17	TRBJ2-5	TGCGCCAGCAGTGCTTCTGTGACTCCCTTACGTAGGGAGACCCAGTACTTC	CASSASVTPLRRETQYF
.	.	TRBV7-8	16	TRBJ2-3	TGTGCCAGCAGCGCACAAAATGGGGGGTACACAGATACGCAGTATTTT	CASSAQNGGYTDTQYF
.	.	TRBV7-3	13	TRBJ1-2	TGTGCCAGCAGCTTAAGCGGACACTATGGCTACACCTTC	CASSLSGHYGYTF
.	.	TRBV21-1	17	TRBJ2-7	TGTGCCAGCAGCAAAGTCTCCAGGTCGGGGACAACCTACGAGCAGTACTTC	CASSKVSRSGTTYEQYF
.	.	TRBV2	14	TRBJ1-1	TGTGCCAGCAGTGAACTTTTCGGGGGCACTGAAGCTTTCTTT	CASSELFGGTEAFF
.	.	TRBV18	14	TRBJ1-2	TGTGCCAGCTCACCACGCAGGGGCAGGGAAGGCTACACCTTC	CASSPRRGREGYTF
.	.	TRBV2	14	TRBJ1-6	TGTGCCAGCAGTGAACCCTACGCGGGTTCACCCCTCCACTTT	CASSEPYAGSPLHF
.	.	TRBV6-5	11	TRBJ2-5	TGTGCCAGCAGCACTCTTGAGACCCAGTACTTC	CASSTLETQYF
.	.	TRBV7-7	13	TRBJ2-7	TGTGCTAGCAGCTTAGCCGCAGGCGTCGAGCAGTACTTC	CASSLAAGVEQYF
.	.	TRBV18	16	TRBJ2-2	TGTGCCAGCTCACCAAGGCGGGGACCGACCACCGGGGAGCTGTTTTTT	CASSPRRGPTTGELFF
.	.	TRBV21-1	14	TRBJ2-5	TGTGCCAGCAGCAAAGGGCAGGGCGGGGAGACCCAGTACTTC	CASSKGQGGETQYF
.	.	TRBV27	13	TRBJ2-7	TGTGCCAGCAGCAGATTCCTTTCCTACGAGCAGTACTTC	CASSRFLSYEQYF
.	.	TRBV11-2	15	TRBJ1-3	TGTGCCAGCAGCTTAAGCCAGAGCTCTGGAAACACCATATATTTT	CASSLSQSSGNTIYF
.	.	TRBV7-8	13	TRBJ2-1	TGTGCCAGCAGGCTAGACAGCTACAATGAGCAGTTCTTC	CASRLDSYNEQFF
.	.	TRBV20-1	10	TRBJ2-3	TGCAGTGCGGGAACAGATACGCAGTATTTT	CSAGTDTQYF
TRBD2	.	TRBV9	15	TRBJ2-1	TGTGCCAGCAGCGTAGGGTCGGGGGGTTACAATGAGCAGTTCTTC	CASSVGSGGYNEQFF
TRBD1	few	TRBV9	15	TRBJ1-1	TGTGCCAGCAGCACCTTGGACAGGGGGAACACTGAAGCTTTCTTT	CASSTLDRGNTEAFF
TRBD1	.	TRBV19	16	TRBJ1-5	TGTGCCAGTAGTTTACAGGGGGCTTATAGCAATCAGCCCCAGCATTTT	CASSLQGAYSNQPQHF
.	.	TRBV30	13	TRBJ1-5	TGTGCCTGGAGTGAGAATAGCAATCAGCCCCAGCATTTT	CAWSENSNQPQHF
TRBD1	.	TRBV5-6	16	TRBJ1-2	TGTGCCAGCAGCTTGGTGGTGGGTGACAGGGCAGGTGGCTACACCTTC	CASSLVVGDRAGGYTF